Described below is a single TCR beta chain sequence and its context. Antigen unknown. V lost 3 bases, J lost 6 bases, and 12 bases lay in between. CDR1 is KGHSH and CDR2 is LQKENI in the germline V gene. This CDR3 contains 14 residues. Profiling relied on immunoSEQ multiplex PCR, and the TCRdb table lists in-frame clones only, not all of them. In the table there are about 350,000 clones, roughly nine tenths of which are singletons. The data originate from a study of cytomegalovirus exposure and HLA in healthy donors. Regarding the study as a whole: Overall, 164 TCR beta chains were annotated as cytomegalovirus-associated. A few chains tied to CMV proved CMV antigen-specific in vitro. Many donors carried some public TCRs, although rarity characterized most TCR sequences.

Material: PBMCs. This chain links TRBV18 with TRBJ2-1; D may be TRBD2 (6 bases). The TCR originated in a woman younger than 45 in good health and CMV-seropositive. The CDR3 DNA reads TGTGCCAGCTCACCCCGGGAGAGTTTCAATGAGCAGTTCTTC. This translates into CASSPRESFNEQFF. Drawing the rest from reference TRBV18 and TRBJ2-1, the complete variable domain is NAGVMQNPRHLVRRRGQEARLRCSPMKGHSHVYWYRQLPEEGLKFMVYLQKENIIDESGMPKERFSAEFPKEGPSILRIQQVVRGDSAAYFCASSPRESFNEQFFGPGTRLTVL.